These 32 T cell receptor beta chains were sequenced from one sample in a study of blood T cells in healthy people across ages. Primed by a sample-barcoded 5' primer and a J-beta primer mix, a second PCR proceeded for about 7 to 12 cycles. TCRdb re-derived calls from the 5' RACE reads in MiXCR, one entry per CDR3 protein. In the table there are 550,000 to 750,000 distinct CDR3 sequences, 20% to 25% of which are singletons. Sequencing input: blood. The receptors were sampled from a man in his 70s in good health.

Written as DNA, the CDR3 is TGCAGTGCTAGAGAACCCCTCCACGAGCAGTACTTC. Translating gives CSAREPLHEQYF. This chain connects TRBV20-1 to TRBJ2-5, with D uncertain. TRBJ2-7 explains the end of the DNA better; the J call may be wrong. This CDR3 region has 12 residues. CDR1 is DFQATT, CDR2 SNEGSKA, per germline (reference sequence).

The chain employs TRBV21-1 and TRBJ2-7; the table calls TRBD2, which could not be checked here. TRBV21-1 is an annotated pseudogene. This CDR3 region has 17 residues. The CDR3 protein is CASSKEQRLAVLYEQYF. Here the CDR3 DNA reads TGTGCCAGCAGCAAAGAACAGCGACTAGCGGTTTTGTACGAGCAGTACTTC.

This clonotype has a count of ten or more. The chain joins TRBV5-1 to TRBJ2-2, with 9 nucleotides matching TRBD2. Germline CDR1 is SGHRS and CDR2 is YFSETQ. CDR3 length equals 17 residues. V lost 3 bases, J lost 2 bases, and 8 bases stayed unmatched. CDR3 nucleotide sequence: TGCGCCAGCAGCTCCGAAAGGACTAGCGAAAACACCGGGGAGCTGTTTTTT. This sequence encodes CASSSERTSENTGELFF. The whole variable domain, remainder taken from reference TRBV5-1 and TRBJ2-2, is KAGVTQTPRYLIKTRGQQVTLSCSPISGHRSVSWYQQTPGQGLQFLFEYFSETQRNKGNFPGRFSGRQFSNSRSEMNVSTLELGDSALYLCASSSERTSENTGELFFGEGSRLTVL.

V is TRBV29-1 and J is TRBJ2-7; D not resolved. The CDR3 extends over 13 amino acids. Germline loops: CDR1 SQVTM, CDR2 ANQGSEA. Trimming stripped 5 bases from V and 4 bases from J, with 15 bases between. CDR3 sequence (DNA): TGCAGCGTTTTTTTGGGCAACCTTTACGAGCAGTACTTC. Translated, it gives CSVFLGNLYEQYF.

This clonotype was observed a handful of times. The chain has TRBV20-1 and TRBJ2-1; the D gene is possibly TRBD2 (6 bases). CDR1 is DFQATT and CDR2 is SNEGSKA in the germline V gene (reference sequence). Trimming pared 1 base from V and 0 bases from J, leaving 10 bases between. This CDR3 comprises 15 residues. The CDR3 reads CSARVGGNSYNEQFF. The CDR3 DNA is TGCAGTGCTAGAGTCGGCGGGAACTCCTACAATGAGCAGTTCTTC.

There are many counts of this clonotype. The genes are TRBV7-9 and TRBJ2-7; 9 bases map to TRBD1. The V and J ends lost 1 base and 2 bases, in that order; junction bases with no gene match: 3. Looked up from germline, CDR1 is SEHNR and CDR2 is FQNEAQ (reference sequence). The CDR3 consists of 15 residues. CDR3: CASSLGTGVAYEQYF. CDR3 coding DNA: TGTGCCAGCAGCTTAGGGACAGGGGTGGCCTACGAGCAGTACTTC.

This clonotype came up a few times. The rearrangement links TRBV5-1 to TRBJ2-1, with D perhaps matching TRBD1 or TRBD2 (6 bases each). This CDR3 has 15 residues. From germline, CDR1 is SGHRS and CDR2 YFSETQ. V dropped 4 bases and J dropped 3 bases, with 14 bases sitting between them. The CDR3 sequence: CASSPGATNYNEQFF. The CDR3 DNA reads TGCGCCAGCAGCCCGGGGGCCACCAACTACAATGAGCAGTTCTTC. Filled out from reference TRBV5-1 and TRBJ2-1, the complete variable domain reads KAGVTQTPRYLIKTRGQQVTLSCSPISGHRSVSWYQQTPGQGLQFLFEYFSETQRNKGNFPGRFSGRQFSNSRSEMNVSTLELGDSALYLCASSPGATNYNEQFFGPGTRLTVL.

J is TRBJ1-4 and V is TRBV5-1; maybe TRBD1 (6 bases). The CDR3 covers 15 residues. CDR1 is SGHRS, CDR2 YFSETQ, per germline. V shed 2 bases and J shed 2 bases, with 10 bases lying between them. As DNA, the CDR3 is TGCGCCAGCAGCTTAAGGGGGACTACTAATGAAAAACTGTTTTTT. Amino acid sequence: CASSLRGTTNEKLFF. Full variable domain (rest looked up from reference TRBV5-1 and TRBJ1-4): KAGVTQTPRYLIKTRGQQVTLSCSPISGHRSVSWYQQTPGQGLQFLFEYFSETQRNKGNFPGRFSGRQFSNSRSEMNVSTLELGDSALYLCASSLRGTTNEKLFFGSGTQLSVL.

This clonotype was seen a few times. For the CDR3, the DNA is TGCGCCAGCAGCAAGTCTCGAGGGACTGTCACAGATACGCAGTATTTT. Its protein is CASSKSRGTVTDTQYF. The chain combines TRBV5-1 with TRBJ2-3; maybe TRBD2 (6 bases). CDR3 length: 16 residues. V lost 4 bases, J lost 2 bases, and 17 bases lay in between. Germline CDR1 is SGHRS and CDR2 is YFSETQ. Using reference TRBV5-1 and TRBJ2-3 for the parts outside the CDR3, the full variable domain is KAGVTQTPRYLIKTRGQQVTLSCSPISGHRSVSWYQQTPGQGLQFLFEYFSETQRNKGNFPGRFSGRQFSNSRSEMNVSTLELGDSALYLCASSKSRGTVTDTQYFGPGTRLTVL.

The chain combines TRBV7-9 with TRBJ2-7; possibly TRBD2 for D (5 bases). The length of the CDR3 is 13 residues. V lost 6 bases, J lost 3 bases, and 12 bases lay in between. CDR1 is SEHNR and CDR2 is FQNEAQ in the germline V gene (reference sequence). CDR3 sequence: CASSTGDIYEQYF. The CDR3 DNA follows: TGTGCCAGCAGTACCGGGGATATCTACGAGCAGTACTTC.

This clonotype came up once. This chain links TRBV20-1 with TRBJ2-7, with 12 bases fitting TRBD1. This CDR3 contains 15 residues. In germline, CDR1 is DFQATT, CDR2 SNEGSKA (reference sequence). V shed 1 base, J shed 5 bases, and the junction held 6 bases outside the gene matches. The CDR3 loop is CSARVGTGGDDEQYF. As DNA, the CDR3 is TGCAGTGCTAGAGTCGGGACAGGGGGCGACGACGAGCAGTACTTC.

A single count supports this clonotype. The chain carries TRBV12-3 or TRBV12-4 and TRBJ2-5, with 7 bases identical to TRBD1. Trimming at V came to 4 bases and at J to 1 base, leaving 3 bases not matched to a gene. The CDR3 is made up of 14 amino acids. CDR3 sequence (DNA): TGTGCCAGCAGTTGGACAGGACCCCAAGAGACCCAGTACTTC. This gives the protein CASSWTGPQETQYF.

The chain uses TRBV7-6 and TRBJ2-7, with TRBD2 matching 11 bases. Germline CDR1 SGHVS, CDR2 FNYEAQ. V lost 5 bases to trimming and J lost 1 base; unmatched junction nucleotides: 7. The CDR3 is made up of 16 amino acids. CDR3 protein: CASSIGTSGDSYEQYF. The CDR3 DNA reads TGTGCCAGCAGCATAGGGACTAGCGGAGATTCCTACGAGCAGTACTTC.

This clonotype was seen a few times. The chain recombines TRBV24-1 with TRBJ2-7; 7 nucleotides agree with TRBD1. Germline assignment: CDR1 KGHDR and CDR2 SFDVKD. After removal of 3 bases from V and 5 bases from J, the junction contained 3 bases not matched to a gene. This CDR3 has 13 residues. The CDR3 protein is CATSDLTGNEQYF. CDR3 sequence (DNA): TGTGCCACCAGTGATCTGACAGGGAACGAGCAGTACTTC.

This clonotype has more than one count but fewer than ten. The rearrangement links TRBV10-3 to TRBJ2-1, with a possible D match to TRBD2 (5 bases). Germline-derived CDR1 and CDR2 are ENHRY and SYGVKD. The CDR3 consists of 15 residues. With 0 bases removed from V and 2 bases from J, the gap between germline ends came to 8 bases. CDR3 residues: CAISESAGTYNEQFF. CDR3 bases: TGTGCCATCAGTGAGTCGGCCGGGACCTACAATGAGCAGTTCTTC.

The V call is TRBV27, the J call TRBJ2-2; 9 nucleotides agree with TRBD2. The CDR3 is made up of 16 amino acids. Germline-derived CDR1 and CDR2 are MNHEY and SMNVEV (reference sequence). Trimming took 5 bases from V and 2 from J; bases not matched to a gene: 6. This CDR3 is CASSNGGRVNTGELFF. The CDR3 DNA sequence: TGTGCCAGCAGTAATGGCGGGAGGGTAAACACCGGGGAGCTGTTTTTT.

The chain uses TRBV4-1 and TRBJ2-7; D remains ambiguous. V shed 1 base and J shed 5 bases, with 9 bases lying between them. The CDR3 loop spans 13 amino acids. The V gene's germline CDR1 is MGHRA and CDR2 YSYEKL. CDR3: CASSQGGSDEQYF. The CDR3 DNA reads as TGCGCCAGCAGCCAAGGAGGATCCGACGAGCAGTACTTC.

This clonotype came up a few times. V usage is TRBV29-1 and J usage is TRBJ2-5, with TRBD2 matching over 10 bases. The J call is in doubt because the DNA end fits TRBJ2-7 better. The CDR3 is 15 amino acids. Germline CDR1 reads SQVTM; CDR2 reads ANQGSEA. The CDR3 is CSVGVASGSPHEQYF. The CDR3 bases are TGCAGCGTTGGAGTGGCTAGCGGGAGCCCCCACGAGCAGTACTTC.

This chain connects TRBV27 to TRBJ1-6; TRBD1 is a possible D gene (5 bases). The CDR3 extends over 15 amino acids. Germline V lookup: CDR1 MNHEY, CDR2 SMNVEV (reference sequence). The V end lost 0 bases, the J end lost 10 bases, and 13 bases lay between the germline ends. This CDR3 is CASSLSDQGRSPLHF. CDR3 DNA: TGTGCCAGCAGTTTATCCGACCAGGGAAGATCACCCCTCCACTTT.

This clonotype was counted a few times. The V call is TRBV6-6, the J call TRBJ1-3; the match to TRBD1 covers 8 bases. Per germline, CDR1 MNHNY and CDR2 SVGAGI (reference sequence). The CDR3 runs 13 residues. V shed 6 bases and J 8 bases; nucleotides not matched to a gene: 6. This chain's CDR3 is CASRKQGGDTIYF. The DNA for the CDR3 is TGTGCCAGCAGAAAACAGGGGGGAGACACCATATATTTT.

This clonotype occurred a few times. V and J are TRBV28 and TRBJ1-2; TRBD1 matches 11 bases. The germline V gene encodes CDR1 MDHEN and CDR2 SYDVKM. The junction had 10 bases not matched to a gene; V was cut back by 1 base and J by 9 bases. This CDR3 is 16 amino acids long. Here the CDR3 DNA reads TGTGCCAGCAGTTTATCCAAGGACAGGGGGCGGTCTAGCTACACCTTC. Translating gives CASSLSKDRGRSSYTF.

The chain combines TRBV7-6 with TRBJ2-1, with D possibly TRBD1 on 7 matching bases. The CDR3 is 18 amino acids. From germline, CDR1 is SGHVS and CDR2 FNYEAQ. With 2 bases removed from V and 3 bases from J, the gap between germline ends came to 20 bases. The CDR3 reads CASSLSGSGGTHYNEQFF. CDR3 coding DNA: TGTGCCAGCAGCTTAAGCGGGTCAGGGGGAACCCACTACAATGAGCAGTTCTTC.

There are a few counts of this clonotype. The chain has TRBV29-1 and TRBJ1-5, with TRBD1 identical over 9 bases. Germline CDR1 and CDR2: SQVTM and ANQGSEA. CDR3 size: 13 residues. The V and J ends lost 6 bases and 4 bases, in that order; junction bases with no gene match: 4. The CDR3 nucleotides read TGCAGCGTCTGGACAGGGGCTAATCAGCCCCAGCATTTT. This encodes CSVWTGANQPQHF.

In this sample, this clonotype turned up many times. The chain couples TRBV14 to TRBJ2-2; D perhaps matches TRBD1 (6 bases). Trimming took 4 bases from V and 3 from J, leaving 9 bases between them. The CDR3 loop spans 14 amino acids. From germline, CDR1 is SGHDN and CDR2 FVKESK. Written as DNA, the CDR3 is TGTGCCAGCAGCCCAGGACAGCACACCGGGGAGCTGTTTTTT. It encodes CASSPGQHTGELFF. The full variable domain, rest sourced from reference TRBV14 and TRBJ2-2, is EAGVTQFPSHSVIEKGQTVTLRCDPISGHDNLYWYRRVMGKEIKFLLHFVKESKQDESGMPNNRFLAERTGGTYSTLKVQPAELEDSGVYFCASSPGQHTGELFFGEGSRLTVL.

This chain joins TRBV12-3 or TRBV12-4 and TRBJ1-2; weak D call: TRBD1 (6 bases). Trimming left V 1 base short and J 6 bases short, with 9 bases between. The CDR3 is 13 residues long. CDR3 nucleotide sequence: TGTGCCAGCAGTTTAGTGGACAGAGATGGCTACACCTTC. Translating gives CASSLVDRDGYTF.

The CDR3, as DNA: TGCAGCGTTGACCAGGGTGAGGATACGCAGTATTTT. This gives the protein CSVDQGEDTQYF. The chain uses TRBV29-1 and TRBJ2-3; tentatively, D is TRBD1 (5 bases). The CDR3 has 12 amino acids. Germline V lookup: CDR1 SQVTM, CDR2 ANQGSEA. Between the trimmed V and J ends, which lost 3 bases and 6 bases, there was a span of 10 bases.

The rearrangement joins TRBV24-1 to TRBJ2-5, with 7 bases fitting TRBD1. The CDR3 extends over 13 amino acids. The germline V gene encodes CDR1 KGHDR and CDR2 SFDVKD. With 12 bases clipped from V and 2 bases from J, the junction kept 8 bases outside the gene matches. Written as DNA, the CDR3 is TGTGCCCCCTCGGGACAGCTACAAGAGACCCAGTACTTC. Protein product: CAPSGQLQETQYF.

V usage is TRBV7-9 and J usage is TRBJ2-1, with unresolved D. Germline CDR1 SEHNR, CDR2 FQNEAQ (reference sequence). V was cut by 5 bases and J by 6 bases, with 14 bases left in between. The CDR3 has 14 amino acids. CDR3 sequence: CASSPALAPNEQFF. The CDR3 DNA reads as TGTGCCAGCAGCCCTGCCTTAGCCCCCAATGAGCAGTTCTTC.

This clonotype was counted many times. The chain couples TRBV10-2 to TRBJ1-2; possibly TRBD1 for D (6 bases). The CDR3 contains 14 residues. Trimming took off 6 bases at V and 4 bases at J, with 15 bases between the two ends. The germline gives CDR1 WSHSY, CDR2 SAAADI. CDR3 amino acids: CASRGGDPLYGYTF. In DNA form, the CDR3 reads TGCGCCAGCAGAGGGGGTGACCCTCTCTATGGCTACACCTTC.

At least ten counts were recorded for this clonotype. The chain links TRBV7-9 to TRBJ2-5; 14 positions agree with TRBD2. CDR1 is SEHNR, CDR2 FQNEAQ, per germline (reference sequence). This CDR3 spans 16 amino acids. The junction had 6 bases not matched to a gene; V was cut back by 5 bases and J by 4 bases. The CDR3, as DNA: TGTGCCAGCAGCCCGCCGACTAGCGGGAGGGCAGAGACCCAGTACTTC. Amino acids: CASSPPTSGRAETQYF.

This clonotype was recorded a few times. The rearrangement uses TRBV28 and TRBJ2-7; D call uncertain. This CDR3 has 15 residues. V was shortened by 3 bases and J by 2 bases, with 14 bases between the two germline ends. Per the germline V gene, CDR1 is MDHEN and CDR2 is SYDVKM. DNA for the CDR3: TGTGCCAGCAGTTTTTCCGTCCCCCGCACCTACGAGCAGTACTTC. This encodes CASSFSVPRTYEQYF. Full variable domain (remainder filled in from reference TRBV28 and TRBJ2-7): DVKVTQSSRYLVKRTGEKVFLECVQDMDHENMFWYRQDPGLGLRLIYFSYDVKMKEKGDIPEGYSVSREKKERFSLILESASTNQTSMYLCASSFSVPRTYEQYFGPGTRLTVT.

This clonotype was seen only a few times. The chain is built from TRBV18 and TRBJ2-1, with 11 bases aligning to TRBD2. Losses at the gene ends were 2 bases for V and 7 bases for J; bases not matched to a gene: 4. The CDR3 runs to 15 residues. Germline values: CDR1 KGHSH, CDR2 LQKENI. CDR3 sequence reads: CASSPMASGRNEQFF. The CDR3 nucleotides are TGTGCCAGCTCACCAATGGCTAGCGGGAGGAATGAGCAGTTCTTC.